This T cell receptor (beta chain) derives from a study of low-dose radiotherapy and immunotherapy resistance in tumors. V was trimmed by 0 bases and J by 6 bases, leaving 13 bases between them. Germline assignment: CDR1 SGHNT and CDR2 YYREEE (reference sequence). The CDR3 contains 14 residues. Alpha- and beta-chain coverage of first-strand cDNA came from TRAV- and TRBV-specific primers. TCR amplification ran 15 to 25 PCR cycles using constant-region and V-primer adapter primers. Following isolation, mRNA was amplified via in vitro transcription. In TCRdb, the reads were re-called with MiXCR into one record per CDR3 protein. The sample lists 65,000 to 85,000 distinct CDR3 sequences, roughly 17% occurring once. The time point here: after trial treatment. Treatment described: LDRT plus nivolumab, ipilimumab, low-dose cyclophosphamide and aspirin (RACIN trial).

The sample consisted of PBMCs, taken after low-dose radiotherapy plus immunotherapy. The clonotype originates from a male donor with prostate cancer. This rearrangement joins TRBV5-4 to TRBJ2-7; TRBD2 might be the D (6 bases). CDR3 bases: TGTGCCAGCAGCTTGGTCGGGGGTTCGGGCGAGCAGTACTTC. It encodes CASSLVGGSGEQYF. The full variable domain, rest sourced from reference TRBV5-4 and TRBJ2-7, is ETGVTQSPTHLIKTRGQQVTLRCSSQSGHNTVSWYQQALGQGPQFIFQYYREEENGRGNFPPRFSGLQFPNYSSELNVNALELDDSALYLCASSLVGGSGEQYFGPGTRLTVT.